These 14 T cell receptor beta chains were sequenced from one sample in a study of blood T cell repertoires in COVID-19. Generated by immunoSEQ multiplex PCR, the TCRdb table keeps only in-frame clones and is missing some. This table holds some 140,000 clones, around 79% found once. Sequenced input: peripheral blood. These receptors originate from a woman aged 70-85 years with COVID-19, enrolled during active disease.

The rearrangement links TRBV24-1 to TRBJ1-1; perhaps TRBD1 as D (5 bases). The CDR3 is 12 amino acids. Deletions cut 8 bases from V and 1 base from J, with 7 bases between. Germline loops: CDR1 KGHDR, CDR2 SFDVKD. The CDR3 is CATMGGNTEAFF. The CDR3 DNA reads TGTGCCACCATGGGGGGGAACACTGAAGCTTTCTTT.

The chain combines TRBV5-1 with TRBJ2-7, with TRBD2 as a possible D gene (5 bases). The CDR3 has 13 residues. Germline assignment: CDR1 SGHRS and CDR2 YFSETQ. Trimming took 4 bases from V and 2 from J, leaving 10 bases between them. The CDR3: CASSRTEAYEQYF. CDR3 nucleotides: TGCGCCAGCAGCCGGACTGAGGCCTACGAGCAGTACTTC.

The chain carries TRBV5-1 and TRBJ1-1; D remains ambiguous. Trimming shortened V by 6 bases and J by 4 bases, and 10 bases separated the two germline ends. Per germline, CDR1 SGHRS and CDR2 YFSETQ. The CDR3 is 12 amino acids. Here the CDR3 DNA reads TGCGCCAGCAAAAGCGGTGGCACTGAAGCTTTCTTT. It specifies CASKSGGTEAFF.

The chain carries TRBV5-4 and TRBJ2-3; D may be TRBD2 (5 bases). V lost 0 bases and J lost 4, with 12 bases in between. The length of the CDR3 is 15 residues. CDR1 SGHNT and CDR2 YYREEE come from the germline V gene (reference sequence). The CDR3 DNA reads as TGTGCCAGCAGCTTGGATCATGCGGGCCCAGATACGCAGTATTTT. This encodes CASSLDHAGPDTQYF.

The CDR3 here is CASSLDRSSRYGYTF. The CDR3 DNA follows: TGCGCCAGCAGCCTGGACAGGTCTTCCCGCTATGGCTACACCTTC. The chain carries TRBV5-1 and TRBJ1-2, with 7 positions matching TRBD1. V was clipped by 4 bases and J by 4 bases; unmatched bases: 10. The CDR3 spans 15 residues. Germline V gene data show CDR1 as SGHRS and CDR2 as YFSETQ. The variable domain in full, with the rest retrieved from reference TRBV5-1 and TRBJ1-2, is KAGVTQTPRYLIKTRGQQVTLSCSPISGHRSVSWYQQTPGQGLQFLFEYFSETQRNKGNFPGRFSGRQFSNSRSEMNVSTLELGDSALYLCASSLDRSSRYGYTFGSGTRLTVV.

This clone appeared once. The V gene is TRBV5-4, the J gene TRBJ1-6; TRBD1 aligns across 7 bases. Germline V gene data show CDR1 as SGHNT and CDR2 as YYREEE (reference sequence). V lost 6 bases, J lost 6 bases, and 12 bases stayed unmatched. The CDR3 has 16 amino acids. The CDR3 DNA follows: TGTGCCAGCACCCTAGGGGCGGCAGGGGGTAATTCACCCCTCCACTTT. It translates to CASTLGAAGGNSPLHF.

J is TRBJ1-6 and V is TRBV6-1; 8 bases agree with TRBD1. V gave up 0 bases and J gave up 11 bases; unmatched junction bases: 9. The CDR3 has 16 residues. Germline CDR1 is MNHNS and CDR2 is SASEGT. The CDR3 nucleotides are TGTGCCAGCAGTGAAGCGTGGGTACAGGGGGAAACACCCCTCCACTTT. It codes for CASSEAWVQGETPLHF.

The chain has TRBV12-3 or TRBV12-4 and TRBJ1-2, with D possibly TRBD1 on 6 matching bases. Trimming removed 7 bases at V and 4 bases at J, with 13 bases between. The CDR3 totals 13 residues. DNA of the CDR3: TGTGCCAGCACCCCGGACAGTTTCTATGGCTACACCTTC. This gives the protein CASTPDSFYGYTF.

This clone was seen just once. This sequence joins TRBV7-6 and TRBJ2-5; perhaps TRBD1 as D (6 bases). V lost 5 bases and J lost 5, with 15 bases in between. The CDR3 has 14 amino acids. CDR1 and CDR2 from the germline V gene are SGHVS and FNYEAQ. This CDR3 reads CASSLQGSWETQYF. The CDR3 nucleotides are TGTGCCAGCAGCCTACAGGGTTCTTGGGAGACCCAGTACTTC.

The chain links TRBV3-1 (or the pseudogene TRBV3-2) to TRBJ1-3, with 8 bases aligning to TRBD1. The germline CDR1 and CDR2 sequences are LGHDT and YNNKEL (reference sequence). The CDR3 is made up of 16 amino acids. V shed 0 bases and J 4 bases; nucleotides not matched to a gene: 5. In DNA, the CDR3 is TGTGCCAGCAGCCAAGATCCCAGGGGGCGCGGAAACACCATATATTTT. As protein: CASSQDPRGRGNTIYF.

This clone has a single count. The V and J genes are TRBV9 and TRBJ2-3; the match to TRBD2 covers 9 bases. The trim removed 0 bases at V and 2 bases at J, leaving 4 bases unmatched. This CDR3 has 16 amino acids. CDR1 SGDLS and CDR2 YYNGEE come from the germline V gene. The CDR3 nucleotides are TGTGCCAGCAGCGTAGAGCGGGGGGCGACCACAGATACGCAGTATTTT. Translation gives CASSVERGATTDTQYF.

The chain uses TRBV18 and TRBJ2-5; 9 bases agree with TRBD2. Germline V gene lookup returns CDR1 KGHSH and CDR2 LQKENI. Trimming at V came to 3 bases and at J to 5 bases, leaving 4 bases not matched to a gene. The CDR3 contains 14 residues. CDR3 sequence: CASSPLAGSETQYF. CDR3 in DNA: TGTGCCAGCTCACCTCTAGCGGGGTCGGAGACCCAGTACTTC.

V is TRBV3-1 (or the pseudogene TRBV3-2) and J is TRBJ2-1; TRBD2 aligns across 12 bases. The V gene end was trimmed by 0 bases and the J gene end by 6 bases; junction bases not matched to a gene: 6. The CDR3 has 17 amino acids. Germline CDR1 reads LGHDT; CDR2 reads YNNKEL (reference sequence). In DNA, the CDR3 is TGTGCCAGCAGCCAAGAGGTACTAGCGGGGGGAGGCAATGAGCAGTTCTTC. Amino acid sequence: CASSQEVLAGGGNEQFF.

The chain joins TRBV21-1 to TRBJ1-2; TRBD1 is the table's D call and was not checked against the DNA. TRBV21-1 is a documented pseudogene. This CDR3 spans 22 amino acids. The DNA of the CDR3 is TGTGCCAGCAGCCGCAGAAACACCCCAACAGGTTTGAAAGGCCTAACTAACTATGGCTACACCTTC. Amino acid sequence: CASSRRNTPTGLKGLTNYGYTF.